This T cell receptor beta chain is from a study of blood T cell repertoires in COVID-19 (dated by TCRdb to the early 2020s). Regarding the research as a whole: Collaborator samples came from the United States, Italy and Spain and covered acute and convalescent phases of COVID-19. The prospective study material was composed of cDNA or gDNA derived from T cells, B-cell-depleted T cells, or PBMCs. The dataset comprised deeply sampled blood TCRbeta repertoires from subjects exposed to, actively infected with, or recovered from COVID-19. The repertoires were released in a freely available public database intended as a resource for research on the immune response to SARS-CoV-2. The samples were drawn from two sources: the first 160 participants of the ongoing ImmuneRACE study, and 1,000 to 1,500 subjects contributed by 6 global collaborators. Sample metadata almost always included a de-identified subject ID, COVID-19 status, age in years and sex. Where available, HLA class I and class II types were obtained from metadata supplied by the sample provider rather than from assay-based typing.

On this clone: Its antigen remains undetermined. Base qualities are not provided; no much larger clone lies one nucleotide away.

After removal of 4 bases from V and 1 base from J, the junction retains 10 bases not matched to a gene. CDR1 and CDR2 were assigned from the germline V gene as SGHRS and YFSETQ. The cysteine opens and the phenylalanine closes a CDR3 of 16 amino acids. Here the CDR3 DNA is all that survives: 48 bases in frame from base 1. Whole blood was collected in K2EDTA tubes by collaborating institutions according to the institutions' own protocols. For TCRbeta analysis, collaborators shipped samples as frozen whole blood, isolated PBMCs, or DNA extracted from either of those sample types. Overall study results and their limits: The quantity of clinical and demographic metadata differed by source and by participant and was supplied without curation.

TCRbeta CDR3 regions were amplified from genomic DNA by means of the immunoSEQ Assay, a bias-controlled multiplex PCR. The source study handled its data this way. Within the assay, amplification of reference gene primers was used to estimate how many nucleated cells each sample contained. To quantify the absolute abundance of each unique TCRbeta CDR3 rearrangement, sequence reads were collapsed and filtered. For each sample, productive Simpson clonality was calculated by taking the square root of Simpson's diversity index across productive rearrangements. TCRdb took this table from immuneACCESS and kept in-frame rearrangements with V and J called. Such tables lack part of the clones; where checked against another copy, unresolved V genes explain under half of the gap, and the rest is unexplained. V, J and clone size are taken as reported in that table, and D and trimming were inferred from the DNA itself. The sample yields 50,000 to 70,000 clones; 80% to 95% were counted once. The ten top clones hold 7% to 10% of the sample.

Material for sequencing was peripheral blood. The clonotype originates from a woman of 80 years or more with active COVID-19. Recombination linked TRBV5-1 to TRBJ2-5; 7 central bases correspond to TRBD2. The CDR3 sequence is CASSLGASGSQETQYF. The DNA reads TGCGCCAGCAGCCTAGGGGCTAGCGGTTCCCAAGAGACCCAGTACTTC.